Listed below are T cell receptor beta chains from one sample, sequenced in a study of PD-1 blockade in classical Hodgkin lymphoma. Only in-frame clones appear in the TCRdb table, and some are missing; sequencing was by immunoSEQ multiplex PCR. The sample comprises around 8,600 clones, about 80% of which are singletons, and 9% to 14% rests with the top ten. The sample was CD4+ T cells from blood, taken at baseline. Receptors were obtained from a human donor with classical Hodgkin lymphoma. Each CDR3 is given with its conserved first and last residue. A D gene is named only where the DNA matches it firmly. Size is omitted from some rows. Given values are once, few, many or a class for expanded clones.

>.|16|TRBV5-4|TRBJ2-7|TRBD2
CASSLSDRAGVYEQYF
TGTGCCAGCAGCTTGAGTGATCGAGCGGGGGTTTACGAGCAGTACTTC
>.|17|TRBV7-9|TRBJ2-1|TRBD2
CASSPYGTSGRGYEQFF
TGTGCCAGCAGCCCGTACGGGACTAGCGGGAGGGGGTATGAGCAGTTCTTC
>.|14|TRBV6-1|TRBJ2-7|.
CASNLSGRPYEQYF
TGTGCCAGCAATTTGTCAGGGCGACCCTACGAGCAGTACTTC
>.|15|TRBV18|TRBJ2-3|TRBD1
CASSPRQGGTDTQYF
TGTGCCAGCTCACCAAGACAGGGAGGCACAGATACGCAGTATTTT
>.|14|TRBV29-1|TRBJ2-1|TRBD1
CSAGQGLSYNEQFF
TGCAGCGCTGGACAGGGACTGTCCTACAATGAGCAGTTCTTC
>.|14|TRBV19|TRBJ1-5|.
CASSISRGNQPQHF
TGTGCCAGTAGTATATCGCGGGGTAATCAGCCCCAGCATTTT
>.|16|TRBV4-2|TRBJ2-1|.
CASSQERDTSFGEQFF
TGTGCCAGCAGCCAAGAGAGGGATACTAGCTTCGGAGAGCAGTTCTTC
>.|14|TRBV7-9|TRBJ2-1|.
CASSLVTVGNEQFF
TGTGCCAGCAGCTTAGTTACGGTCGGCAATGAGCAGTTCTTC
>.|16|TRBV2|TRBJ2-7|.
CASRAPGPPQVYEQYF
TGTGCCAGCAGGGCTCCGGGACCCCCGCAGGTCTACGAGCAGTACTTC
>few|13|TRBV18|TRBJ1-1|.
CASSPQQGSSAFF
TGTGCCAGCTCACCACAGCAGGGCTCCTCAGCTTTCTTT
>.|14|TRBV28|TRBJ1-2|.
CASSLGQSHYGYTF
TGTGCCAGCAGTTTAGGACAAAGCCACTATGGCTACACCTTC
>.|15|TRBV5-1|TRBJ2-2|TRBD2
CASSLSAGETGELFF
TGCGCCAGCAGCTTGTCGGCGGGGGAAACCGGGGAGCTGTTTTTT
>.|15|TRBV2|TRBJ2-7|.
CASSAGDKGAYEQYF
TGTGCCAGCAGTGCGGGGGACAAGGGGGCCTACGAGCAGTACTTC
>.|15|TRBV2|TRBJ2-1|TRBD2
CASSVGRGGYNEQFF
TGTGCCAGCAGTGTGGGGAGGGGCGGCTACAATGAGCAGTTCTTC
>.|14|TRBV5-1|TRBJ2-1|TRBD2
CASSLASGRSEQFF
TGCGCCAGCAGCTTGGCTAGCGGGAGGAGTGAGCAGTTCTTC
>few|13|TRBV7-9|TRBJ1-2|.
CASSSGTSYGYTF
TGTGCCAGCAGCTCCGGGACATCATATGGCTACACCTTC
>once|14|TRBV6-1|TRBJ2-7|TRBD2
CASSESGRVYEQYF
TGTGCCAGCAGTGAAAGCGGGAGGGTCTACGAGCAGTACTTC
>.|15|TRBV5-1|TRBJ2-7|.
CASSLRPLGTYEQYF
TGCGCCAGCAGCCTTCGACCCTTAGGCACCTACGAGCAGTACTTC
>.|16|TRBV7-6|TRBJ2-5|.
CASRLKVWAAQETQYF
TGTGCCAGCAGACTCAAGGTGTGGGCTGCCCAAGAGACCCAGTACTTC
>.|15|TRBV6-1|TRBJ2-7|TRBD1
CASSESGDRGYEQYF
TGTGCCAGCAGTGAATCGGGGGACAGGGGTTACGAGCAGTACTTC
>.|16|TRBV7-9|TRBJ2-7|.
CASSLALGPALGEQYF
TGTGCCAGCAGCTTAGCGCTGGGGCCAGCTCTTGGGGAGCAGTACTTC
>.|13|TRBV7-9|TRBJ2-3|.
CASSYSTADTQYF
TGTGCCAGCAGCTATAGCACCGCAGATACGCAGTATTTT
>.|16|TRBV27|TRBJ2-2|TRBD2
CASRAPGTGGTGELFF
TGTGCCAGCAGGGCCCCCGGGACCGGGGGGACCGGGGAGCTGTTTTTT
>once|14|TRBV28|TRBJ2-5|.
CASSRPEWGATQYF
TGTGCCAGCAGCCGTCCCGAGTGGGGAGCGACCCAGTACTTC
>.|14|TRBV5-3|TRBJ2-4|.
CASSLGLAKNIQYF
TGTGCCAGCAGCTTGGGCCTAGCCAAAAACATTCAGTACTTC